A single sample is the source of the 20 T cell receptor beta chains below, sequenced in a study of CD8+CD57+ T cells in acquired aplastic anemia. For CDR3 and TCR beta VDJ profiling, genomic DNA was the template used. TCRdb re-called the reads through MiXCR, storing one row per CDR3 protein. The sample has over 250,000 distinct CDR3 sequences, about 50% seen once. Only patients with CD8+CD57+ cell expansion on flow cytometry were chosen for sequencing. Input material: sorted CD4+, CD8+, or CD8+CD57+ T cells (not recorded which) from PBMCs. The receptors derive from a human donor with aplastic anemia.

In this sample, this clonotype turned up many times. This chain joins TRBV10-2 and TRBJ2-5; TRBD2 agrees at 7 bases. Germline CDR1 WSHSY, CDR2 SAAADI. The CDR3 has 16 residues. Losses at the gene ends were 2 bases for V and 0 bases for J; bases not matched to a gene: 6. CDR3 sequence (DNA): TGCGCCAGCAGTGAGAACAGCGGGAACTACCAAGAGACCCAGTACTTC. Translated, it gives CASSENSGNYQETQYF.

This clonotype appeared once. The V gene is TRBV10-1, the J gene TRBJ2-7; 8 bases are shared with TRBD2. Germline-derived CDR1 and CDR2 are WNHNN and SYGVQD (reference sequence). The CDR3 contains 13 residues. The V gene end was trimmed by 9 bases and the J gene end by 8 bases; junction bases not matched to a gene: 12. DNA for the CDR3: TGCGCCAGGCCGGGACTAGGAGGTATCCAGCAGTACTTC. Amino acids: CARPGLGGIQQYF.

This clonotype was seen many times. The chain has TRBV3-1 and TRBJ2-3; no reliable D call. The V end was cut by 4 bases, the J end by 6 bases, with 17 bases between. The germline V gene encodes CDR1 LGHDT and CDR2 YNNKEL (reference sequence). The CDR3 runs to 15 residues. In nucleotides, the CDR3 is TGTGCCAGCAGCCCCTCCGGGTTAAGGCACGATACGCAGTATTTT. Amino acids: CASSPSGLRHDTQYF.

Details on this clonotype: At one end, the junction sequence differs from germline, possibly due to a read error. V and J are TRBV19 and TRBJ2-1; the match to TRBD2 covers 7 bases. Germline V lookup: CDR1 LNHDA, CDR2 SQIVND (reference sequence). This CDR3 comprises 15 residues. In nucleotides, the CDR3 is TGTGCCAGTAGAGTAATGGGGGGAGGGAACAATGAGAAGTTCTTC. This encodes CASRVMGGGNNEKFF. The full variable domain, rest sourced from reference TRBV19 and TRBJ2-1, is DGGITQSPKYLFRKEGQNVTLSCEQNLNHDAMYWYRQDPGQGLRLIYYSQIVNDFQKGDIAEGYSVSREKKESFPLTVTSAQKNPTAFYLCASRVMGGGNNEKFFGPGTRLTVL.

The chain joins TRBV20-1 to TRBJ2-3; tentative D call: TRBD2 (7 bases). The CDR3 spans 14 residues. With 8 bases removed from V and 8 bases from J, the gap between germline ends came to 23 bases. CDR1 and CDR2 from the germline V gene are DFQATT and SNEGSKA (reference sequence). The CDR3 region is CSKGEGLVLGTQYF. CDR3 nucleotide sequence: TGCAGTAAGGGGGAGGGCCTGGTCTTAGGTACGCAGTATTTT.

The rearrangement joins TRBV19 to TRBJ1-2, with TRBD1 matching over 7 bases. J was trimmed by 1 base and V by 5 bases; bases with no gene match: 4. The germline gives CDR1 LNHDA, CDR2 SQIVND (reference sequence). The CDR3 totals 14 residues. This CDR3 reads CASSGDRDNYGYTF. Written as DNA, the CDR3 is TGTGCCAGTAGTGGCGACAGGGATAACTATGGCTACACCTTC.

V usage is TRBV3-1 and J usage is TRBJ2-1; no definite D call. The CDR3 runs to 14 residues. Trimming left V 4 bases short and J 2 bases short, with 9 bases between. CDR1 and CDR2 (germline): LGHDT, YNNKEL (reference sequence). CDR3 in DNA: TGTGCCAGCAGCCTCGGGTTTCCCTACAATGAGCAGTTCTTC. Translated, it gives CASSLGFPYNEQFF.

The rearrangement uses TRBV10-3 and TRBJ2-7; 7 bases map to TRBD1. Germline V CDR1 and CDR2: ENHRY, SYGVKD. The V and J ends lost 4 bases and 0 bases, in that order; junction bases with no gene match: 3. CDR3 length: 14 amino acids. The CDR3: CAISGTGSSYEQYF. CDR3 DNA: TGTGCCATCAGTGGGACAGGAAGCTCCTACGAGCAGTACTTC.

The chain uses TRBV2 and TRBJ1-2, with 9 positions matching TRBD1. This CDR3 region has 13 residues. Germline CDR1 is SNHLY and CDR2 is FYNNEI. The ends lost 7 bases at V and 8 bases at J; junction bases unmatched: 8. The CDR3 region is CASISGQGPGYTF. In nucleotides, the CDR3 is TGTGCCAGCATCAGTGGACAGGGGCCCGGCTACACCTTC.

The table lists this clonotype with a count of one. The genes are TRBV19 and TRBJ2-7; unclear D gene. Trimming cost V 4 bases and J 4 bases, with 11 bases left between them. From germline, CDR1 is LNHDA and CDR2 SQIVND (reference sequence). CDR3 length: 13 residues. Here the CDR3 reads CASSRVGSYEQYF. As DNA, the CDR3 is TGTGCCAGTAGTAGGGTGGGATCTTACGAGCAGTACTTC.

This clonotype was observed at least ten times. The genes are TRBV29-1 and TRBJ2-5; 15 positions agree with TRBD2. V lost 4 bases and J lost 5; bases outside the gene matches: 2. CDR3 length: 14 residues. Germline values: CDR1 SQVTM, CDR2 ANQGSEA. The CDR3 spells CSVAGLAGGETQYF. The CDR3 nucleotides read TGCAGCGTTGCGGGACTAGCGGGGGGTGAGACCCAGTACTTC.

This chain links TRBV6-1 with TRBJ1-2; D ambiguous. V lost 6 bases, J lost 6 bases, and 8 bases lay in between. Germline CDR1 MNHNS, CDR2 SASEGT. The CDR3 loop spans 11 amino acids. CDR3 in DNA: TGTGCCAGCAGCACCGGAGATGGCTACACCTTC. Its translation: CASSTGDGYTF.

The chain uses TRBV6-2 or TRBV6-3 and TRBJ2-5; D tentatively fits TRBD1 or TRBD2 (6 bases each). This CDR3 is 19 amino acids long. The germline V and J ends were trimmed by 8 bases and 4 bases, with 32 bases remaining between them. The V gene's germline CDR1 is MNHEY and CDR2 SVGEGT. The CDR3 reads CASSPRHGGGERVRETQYF. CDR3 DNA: TGTGCCAGCTCACCACGTCACGGGGGCGGCGAAAGAGTTCGAGAGACCCAGTACTTC.

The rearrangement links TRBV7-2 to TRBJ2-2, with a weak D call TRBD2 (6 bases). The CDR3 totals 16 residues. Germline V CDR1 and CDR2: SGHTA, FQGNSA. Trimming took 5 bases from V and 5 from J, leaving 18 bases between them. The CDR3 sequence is CASSQPKPRGTGELFF. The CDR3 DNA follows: TGTGCCAGCAGCCAACCAAAACCCCGGGGGACCGGGGAGCTGTTTTTT.

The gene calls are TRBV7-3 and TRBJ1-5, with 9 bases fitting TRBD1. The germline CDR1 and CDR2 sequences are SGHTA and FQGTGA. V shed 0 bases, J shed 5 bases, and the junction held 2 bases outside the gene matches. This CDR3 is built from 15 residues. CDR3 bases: TGTGCCAGCAGCTTAACGGGACAGGGAGATCAGCCCCAGCATTTT. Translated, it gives CASSLTGQGDQPQHF.

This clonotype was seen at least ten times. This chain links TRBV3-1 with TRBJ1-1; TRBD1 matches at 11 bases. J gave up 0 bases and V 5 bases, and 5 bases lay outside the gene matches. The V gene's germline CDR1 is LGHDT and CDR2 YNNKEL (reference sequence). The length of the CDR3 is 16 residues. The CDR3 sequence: CASSRTGGRLNTEAFF. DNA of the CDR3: TGTGCCAGCAGCAGGACAGGGGGCCGGTTGAACACTGAAGCTTTCTTT. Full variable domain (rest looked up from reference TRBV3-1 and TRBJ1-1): DTAVSQTPKYLVTQMGNDKSIKCEQNLGHDTMYWYKQDSKKFLKIMFSYNNKELIINETVPNRFSPKSPDKAHLNLHINSLELGDSAVYFCASSRTGGRLNTEAFFGQGTRLTVV.

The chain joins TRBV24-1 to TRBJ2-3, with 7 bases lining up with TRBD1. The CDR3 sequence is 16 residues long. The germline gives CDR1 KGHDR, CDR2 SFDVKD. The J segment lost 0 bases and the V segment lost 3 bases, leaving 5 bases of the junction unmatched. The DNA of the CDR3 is TGTGCCACCAGTGATCCGGGACAGACTAGCACAGATACGCAGTATTTT. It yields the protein CATSDPGQTSTDTQYF.

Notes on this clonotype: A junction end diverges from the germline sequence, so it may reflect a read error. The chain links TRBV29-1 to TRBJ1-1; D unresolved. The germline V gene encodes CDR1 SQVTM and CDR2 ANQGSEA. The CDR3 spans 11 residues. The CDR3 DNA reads TGCAGCGTTGTTAGCGGCGGTGAAGCTCTCTTT. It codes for CSVVSGGEALF.

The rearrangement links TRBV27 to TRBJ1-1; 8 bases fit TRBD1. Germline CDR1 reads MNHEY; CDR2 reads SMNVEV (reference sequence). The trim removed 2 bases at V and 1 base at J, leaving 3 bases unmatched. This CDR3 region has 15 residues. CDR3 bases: TGTGCCAGCAGTTTAGTAGGACAGGGGAACACTGAAGCTTTCTTT. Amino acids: CASSLVGQGNTEAFF.

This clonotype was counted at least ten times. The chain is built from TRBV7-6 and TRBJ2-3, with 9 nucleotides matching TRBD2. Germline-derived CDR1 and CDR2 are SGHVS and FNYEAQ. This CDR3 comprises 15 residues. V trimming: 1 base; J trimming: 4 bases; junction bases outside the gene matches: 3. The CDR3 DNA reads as TGTGCCAGCAGCTTAGGGGCGGGAGGGGCAGATACGCAGTATTTT. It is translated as CASSLGAGGADTQYF. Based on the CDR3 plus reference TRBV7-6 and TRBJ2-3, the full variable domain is GAGVSQSPRYKVTKRGQDVALRCDPISGHVSLYWYRQALGQGPEFLTYFNYEAQQDKSGLPNDRFSAERPEGSISTLTIQRTEQRDSAMYRCASSLGAGGADTQYFGPGTRLTVL.